This T cell receptor (beta chain) was observed in a study of T cell changes during pregnancy in multiple sclerosis. Assay used: immunoSEQ multiplex PCR; TCRdb lists only in-frame clones, some missing. There are under 50,000 clones in the sample; about 93% occur only once, and 0.6% to 0.8% lies in the top ten. This clone was detected only once. The V gene lost 5 bases and the J gene lost 0 bases, with 9 bases spanning the gap. Germline V gene data show CDR1 as SGHRS and CDR2 as YFSETQ. CDR3 length: 14 amino acids. The rearrangement links TRBV5-1 to TRBJ1-3; possible D gene TRBD1, 6 bases. This specimen was CD4+ T cells from peripheral blood mononuclear cells, taken in the second trimester of pregnancy. The receptor was isolated from a female donor in good health, enrolled as a control in a pregnancy study. The CDR3 DNA reads as TGCGCCAGCAGACAGGACAGCTCTGGAAACACCATATATTTT. Translated: CASRQDSSGNTIYF.